Below are 32 T cell receptor beta chains sequenced from a single sample in a study of T cell changes during pregnancy in multiple sclerosis. Some clones are missing from TCRdb's copy, which holds only in-frame ones; the method was immunoSEQ multiplex PCR. Found here are 40,000 to 60,000 clones, around 94% of them singletons; the top ten hold under 0.55%. The source was CD4+ T cells from peripheral blood mononuclear cells, collected in the first trimester of pregnancy. These receptors were taken from a female donor with multiple sclerosis, enrolled in a pregnancy study.

This sequence joins TRBV7-3 and TRBJ1-1, with D unclear. Trimming left V 4 bases short and J 5 bases short, with 11 bases between. Germline values: CDR1 SGHTA, CDR2 FQGTGA. The CDR3 totals 13 residues. CDR3 nucleotides: TGTGCCAGCAGCTCCCAGAGGGAAACTGAAGCTTTCTTT. Amino acids: CASSSQRETEAFF.

The count of this clone is one. This chain joins TRBV6-1 and TRBJ2-5, with D perhaps TRBD2 (6 bases). This CDR3 has 13 amino acids. The V gene lost 8 bases and the J gene lost 5 bases, with 15 bases spanning the gap. Germline-derived CDR1 and CDR2 are MNHNS and SASEGT. The CDR3 region is CASEVAGRETQYF. In DNA, the CDR3 is TGTGCCAGCGAAGTTGCGGGGCGGGAGACCCAGTACTTC.

As DNA, the CDR3 is TGTGCCAGCAGTCTCCTCGGGGGTGGCTTTGGAGAGCAGTACTTC. Translation gives CASSLLGGGFGEQYF. This rearrangement joins TRBV2 to TRBJ2-7; perhaps TRBD2 as D (6 bases). The CDR3 is 15 amino acids. Germline V CDR1 and CDR2: SNHLY, FYNNEI. Trimming removed 5 bases at V and 7 bases at J, with 21 bases between. The whole variable domain, filled in from reference TRBV2 and TRBJ2-7, reads EPEVTQTPSHQVTQMGQEVILRCVPISNHLYFYWYRQILGQKVEFLVSFYNNEISEKSEIFDDQFSVERPDGSNFTLKIRSTKLEDSAMYFCASSLLGGGFGEQYFGPGTRLTVT.

In its sample, this clone was seen once. The CDR3 region has the DNA TGTGCCAGTAGCGGAGCGGGGGGGCCGAAGGCAGATACGCAGTATTTT. Residues: CASSGAGGPKADTQYF. This chain joins TRBV19 and TRBJ2-3; 10 nucleotides match TRBD2. The germline V gene has CDR1 LNHDA and CDR2 SQIVND (reference sequence). After removal of 6 bases from V and 4 bases from J, the junction contained 10 bases not matched to a gene. This CDR3 is built from 16 residues.

The rearrangement joins TRBV27 to TRBJ2-7; 9 nucleotides align to TRBD1. The CDR3 covers 15 residues. V lost 6 bases to trimming and J lost 4 bases; unmatched junction nucleotides: 10. CDR1 is MNHEY, CDR2 SMNVEV, per germline (reference sequence). The CDR3 DNA sequence: TGTGCCAGCAGCCGAAAACAGGGGGCCGTATACGAGCAGTACTTC. It specifies CASSRKQGAVYEQYF.

The genes are TRBV7-9 and TRBJ2-3; D is perhaps TRBD2 (6 bases). CDR1 is SEHNR, CDR2 FQNEAQ, per germline (reference sequence). The CDR3 consists of 12 residues. Trimming stripped 5 bases from V and 15 bases from J, with 18 bases between. This CDR3 is CASSLQGAGSYF. The CDR3, as DNA: TGTGCCAGCAGCCTGCAAGGGGCGGGGTCCTATTTT. The full variable domain, with the rest looked up from reference TRBV7-9 and TRBJ2-3, is DTGVSQNPRHKITKRGQNVTFRCDPISEHNRLYWYRQTLGQGPEFLTYFQNEAQLEKSRLLSDRFSAERPKGSFSTLEIQRTEQGDSAMYLCASSLQGAGSYFGPGTRLTVL.

J is TRBJ2-1 and V is TRBV5-5; D perhaps matches TRBD1 (6 bases). Trimming left V 3 bases short and J 3 bases short, with 7 bases between. From germline, CDR1 is SGHKS and CDR2 YYEKEE (reference sequence). The CDR3 is made up of 13 amino acids. The CDR3 here is CASSWTVYNEQFF. DNA for the CDR3: TGTGCCAGCAGCTGGACAGTCTACAATGAGCAGTTCTTC.

The chain has TRBV19 and TRBJ1-1, with TRBD1 as a possible D gene (6 bases). This CDR3 is 14 amino acids long. Trimming shortened V by 4 bases and J by 5 bases, and 14 bases separated the two germline ends. Germline V CDR1 and CDR2: LNHDA, SQIVND (reference sequence). The CDR3 region is CASSKQGPWTEAFF. The CDR3 DNA sequence: TGTGCCAGTAGTAAACAGGGACCTTGGACTGAAGCTTTCTTT.

The table lists this clone with a count of one. V and J are TRBV2 and TRBJ2-3, with D unclear. From germline, CDR1 is SNHLY and CDR2 FYNNEI. V lost 4 bases and J 2 bases, leaving 7 bases between the germline ends. The length of the CDR3 is 13 residues. As DNA, the CDR3 is TGTGCCAGCAGTGTGGGCTTCACAGATACGCAGTATTTT. Translated: CASSVGFTDTQYF.

The chain has TRBV27 and TRBJ2-3, with 9 bases lining up with TRBD2. Germline CDR1 MNHEY, CDR2 SMNVEV (reference sequence). Losses at the gene ends were 8 bases for V and 1 base for J; bases not matched to a gene: 7. The CDR3 length is 15 residues. The chain's CDR3 is CASGFSSGGTDTQYF. The CDR3 nucleotides read TGTGCCAGCGGGTTCTCTAGCGGGGGCACAGATACGCAGTATTTT.

This chain connects TRBV5-1 to TRBJ2-1; D ambiguous. V lost 0 bases, J lost 7 bases, and 17 bases lay in between. Germline CDR1 is SGHRS and CDR2 is YFSETQ. This CDR3 has 16 residues. CDR3 coding DNA: TGCGCCAGCAGCTTGGCCAGTCAGGTGGCAGAAAATGAGCAGTTCTTC. It encodes CASSLASQVAENEQFF. Looking up the rest from reference TRBV5-1 and TRBJ2-1 gives the full variable domain: KAGVTQTPRYLIKTRGQQVTLSCSPISGHRSVSWYQQTPGQGLQFLFEYFSETQRNKGNFPGRFSGRQFSNSRSEMNVSTLELGDSALYLCASSLASQVAENEQFFGPGTRLTVL.

This clone was seen only once. The rearrangement uses TRBV29-1 and TRBJ2-3, with 11 nucleotides matching TRBD1. Germline V CDR1 and CDR2: SQVTM, ANQGSEA. Trimming removed 5 bases from V and 7 bases from J; junction bases left unmatched: 5. The CDR3 is made up of 13 amino acids. CDR3 loop: CSVPGQGGHTQYF. DNA for the CDR3: TGCAGCGTTCCGGGACAGGGGGGACATACGCAGTATTTT.

J is TRBJ2-1 and V is TRBV27; TRBD2 matches at 10 bases. The V segment lost 5 bases and the J segment 4 bases; nucleotides outside the gene matches: 5. Germline CDR1 reads MNHEY; CDR2 reads SMNVEV (reference sequence). This CDR3 is 15 amino acids long. The DNA of the CDR3 is TGTGCCAGCAGTACACTAGCGGGGCGGTACAATGAGCAGTTCTTC. Protein: CASSTLAGRYNEQFF.

The V call is TRBV28, the J call TRBJ1-5; weak D call: TRBD1 (5 bases). The germline gives CDR1 MDHEN, CDR2 SYDVKM. V gave up 2 bases and J gave up 7 bases, with 18 bases separating them. This CDR3 is built from 16 residues. CDR3 amino acids: CASSLHAGVSAQPQHF. The DNA of the CDR3 is TGTGCCAGCAGTTTACACGCGGGGGTATCGGCCCAGCCCCAGCATTTT. Looking up the rest from reference TRBV28 and TRBJ1-5 gives the full variable domain: DVKVTQSSRYLVKRTGEKVFLECVQDMDHENMFWYRQDPGLGLRLIYFSYDVKMKEKGDIPEGYSVSREKKERFSLILESASTNQTSMYLCASSLHAGVSAQPQHFGDGTRLSIL.

The chain employs TRBV4-1 and TRBJ1-5, with D uncertain. V was pared by 0 bases and J by 2 bases, with 11 bases between. Germline CDR1 and CDR2: MGHRA and YSYEKL. CDR3 length: 16 amino acids. The DNA of the CDR3 is TGCGCCAGCAGCCAAGATCCGGGTAATGGCAATCAGCCCCAGCATTTT. Protein sequence: CASSQDPGNGNQPQHF.

The gene calls are TRBV5-6 and TRBJ1-5; no clear D gene. Trimming removed 0 bases from V and 0 bases from J, with 7 bases in between. Germline-derived CDR1 and CDR2 are SGHDT and YYEEEE. This CDR3 is built from 15 residues. The CDR3 DNA follows: TGTGCCAGCAGCTTGGGTGCGGTTAGCAATCAGCCCCAGCATTTT. The encoded protein is CASSLGAVSNQPQHF.

The chain recombines TRBV20-1 with TRBJ1-2; the D is unclear. Germline lookup yields CDR1 DFQATT and CDR2 SNEGSKA (reference sequence). The CDR3 has 11 residues. Between the trimmed V and J ends, which lost 2 bases and 4 bases, there was a span of 5 bases. CDR3 in amino acids: CSARRGYGYTF. As DNA, the CDR3 is TGCAGTGCTAGACGGGGCTATGGCTACACCTTC.

The CDR3 spells CASSGSGTFSEAFF. The CDR3 DNA is TGTGCCAGCAGCGGGTCCGGGACTTTTTCCGAAGCTTTCTTT. This sequence joins TRBV9 and TRBJ1-1; the D gene is possibly TRBD1 (5 bases). Germline lookup yields CDR1 SGDLS and CDR2 YYNGEE. CDR3 length equals 14 residues. Trimming took 3 bases from V and 8 from J, leaving 17 bases between them.

This chain links TRBV7-3 with TRBJ1-3; TRBD1 might be the D (6 bases). The germline gives CDR1 SGHTA, CDR2 FQGTGA. The CDR3 sequence is 17 residues long. V lost 3 bases to trimming and J lost 0 bases, with 15 bases between them. CDR3 region: CASSFGQGSYSGNTIYF. DNA for the CDR3: TGTGCCAGCAGCTTCGGTCAGGGGTCCTACTCTGGAAACACCATATATTTT.

The chain combines TRBV7-2 with TRBJ2-3; TRBD2 is a possible D gene (7 bases). Germline assignment: CDR1 SGHTA and CDR2 FQGNSA. Trimming shortened V by 5 bases and J by 3 bases, and 15 bases separated the two germline ends. CDR3 size: 15 residues. The CDR3 DNA sequence: TGTGCCAGCAGCACCTCGGGGGGCCGAACAGATACGCAGTATTTT. It specifies CASSTSGGRTDTQYF.

This clone was observed a single time. The rearrangement uses TRBV18 and TRBJ1-5; TRBD1 agrees at 7 bases. After removal of 3 bases from V and 1 base from J, the junction contained 9 bases not matched to a gene. CDR1 and CDR2 (germline): KGHSH, LQKENI. The CDR3 covers 17 residues. The CDR3 DNA follows: TGTGCCAGCTCACCCAGTGCAGGGGGTTTGAGCAATCAGCCCCAGCATTTT. Residues: CASSPSAGGLSNQPQHF. Supplemented by reference TRBV18 and TRBJ1-5, the full variable domain reads NAGVMQNPRHLVRRRGQEARLRCSPMKGHSHVYWYRQLPEEGLKFMVYLQKENIIDESGMPKERFSAEFPKEGPSILRIQQVVRGDSAAYFCASSPSAGGLSNQPQHFGDGTRLSIL.

The V call is TRBV9, the J call TRBJ2-7, with D perhaps TRBD2 (6 bases). Germline assignment: CDR1 SGDLS and CDR2 YYNGEE. Trimming stripped 1 base from V and 2 bases from J, with 10 bases between. The CDR3 is 14 residues long. This CDR3 reads CASSVFGTPYEQYF. CDR3 DNA: TGTGCCAGCAGCGTATTCGGGACTCCCTACGAGCAGTACTTC.

The gene calls are TRBV14 and TRBJ2-7, with 9 bases aligning to TRBD1. The CDR3 is made up of 15 amino acids. The V and J ends lost 4 bases and 6 bases, in that order; junction bases with no gene match: 10. The V gene's germline CDR1 is SGHDN and CDR2 FVKESK. CDR3: CASSRLGTGSGEQYF. In DNA form, the CDR3 reads TGTGCCAGCAGCCGCCTCGGGACAGGGTCCGGCGAGCAGTACTTC.

This clone was picked up a small number of times. Other nucleotide sequences from this sample produce the same CDR3. The V call is TRBV6-4, the J call TRBJ2-3; a possible D gene is TRBD2 (6 bases). There are 13 residues in the CDR3. V was shortened by 8 bases and J by 2 bases, with 11 bases between the two germline ends. Germline V gene sequence: CDR1 MRHNA, CDR2 SNTAGT. The CDR3 region has the DNA TGTGCCAGCGGAGCGGGCCACACAGATACGCAGTATTTT. The encoded protein is CASGAGHTDTQYF.

The chain couples TRBV9 to TRBJ1-5; D gene uncertain. Germline CDR1 and CDR2: SGDLS and YYNGEE. Trimming shortened V by 0 bases and J by 1 base, and 11 bases separated the two germline ends. The length of the CDR3 is 16 residues. CDR3 DNA: TGTGCCAGCAGCGTAGAGTCAGGTTGGAGCAATCAGCCCCAGCATTTT. Translation gives CASSVESGWSNQPQHF.

This rearrangement joins TRBV9 to TRBJ1-1; D remains ambiguous. Trimming took 4 bases from V and 3 from J, leaving 16 bases between them. There are 15 residues in the CDR3. CDR1 SGDLS and CDR2 YYNGEE come from the germline V gene. The CDR3 DNA sequence: TGTGCCAGCAGCAGGCAGGTGGAAGTATACACTGAAGCTTTCTTT. Translating it yields CASSRQVEVYTEAFF.

The chain uses TRBV7-8 and TRBJ1-1; D is perhaps TRBD1 (5 bases). The germline CDR1 and CDR2 sequences are SGHVS and FQNEAQ. The CDR3 covers 14 residues. Trimming removed 5 bases at V and 2 bases at J, with 12 bases between. The CDR3: CASSHRDSNTEAFF. DNA for the CDR3: TGTGCCAGCAGCCACCGGGACTCCAACACTGAAGCTTTCTTT.

This rearrangement joins TRBV5-4 to TRBJ1-1; tentative D call: TRBD1 (5 bases). In germline, CDR1 is SGHNT, CDR2 YYREEE (reference sequence). Trimming took 4 bases from V and 1 from J, leaving 14 bases between them. CDR3 length: 15 amino acids. The CDR3: CASSPVGRKNTEAFF. The CDR3 nucleotides are TGTGCCAGCAGCCCCGTGGGGCGAAAGAACACTGAAGCTTTCTTT.

The chain is built from TRBV10-2 and TRBJ2-7; 9 bases align to TRBD1. Trimming cost V 5 bases and J 7 bases; bases outside gene matches: 6. The germline gives CDR1 WSHSY, CDR2 SAAADI. The CDR3 loop spans 13 amino acids. Written as DNA, the CDR3 is TGCGCCAGCAGTCCCAGACAGGGGGGGGAGCAGTACTTC. Protein product: CASSPRQGGEQYF.

This chain joins TRBV30 and TRBJ2-5, with D maybe TRBD2 (6 bases). This CDR3 has 15 amino acids. Germline values: CDR1 GTSNPN, CDR2 SVGIG (reference sequence). V lost 4 bases, J lost 2 bases, and 17 bases lay in between. CDR3 protein: CAWNPILGGQETQYF. The CDR3 nucleotides read TGTGCCTGGAACCCAATTTTGGGGGGACAAGAGACCCAGTACTTC.

The rearrangement joins TRBV2 to TRBJ2-6; TRBD1 might be the D (5 bases). Trimming shortened V by 4 bases and J by 2 bases, and 12 bases separated the two germline ends. Looked up from germline, CDR1 is SNHLY and CDR2 is FYNNEI. The CDR3 has 16 residues. The CDR3 nucleotides read TGTGCCAGCAGTGCTCAGGGAACTACTGGGGCCAACGTCCTGACTTTC. This encodes CASSAQGTTGANVLTF.

The CDR3 spells CASSLRVGQQETQYF. CDR3 DNA: TGTGCCAGCAGCTTAAGGGTGGGACAACAAGAGACCCAGTACTTC. The chain joins TRBV7-8 to TRBJ2-5, with D maybe TRBD1 (6 bases). The V gene's germline CDR1 is SGHVS and CDR2 FQNEAQ. CDR3 length: 15 amino acids. The ends were cut back, 2 bases at V and 2 bases at J, with 12 bases in the middle.